This T cell receptor (beta chain) came from a study of CD8+ T cells in alopecia areata. The treatment: oral pan-JAK inhibitor, 5-10 mg twice daily. Punch biopsies of lesional scalp, plus peripheral blood, were taken from alopecia areata patients. General study points: Especially in alopecia totalis/universalis, lesional scalp showed greater clonality than normal scalp did. Mice showed TCR sharing more clearly than patients did, possibly owing to HLA.

Trimming took off 0 bases at V and 7 bases at J, with 16 bases between the two ends. CDR3 length: 15 amino acids. Germline-derived CDR1 and CDR2 are SGDLS and YYNGEE. As concerns this clone: Its antigen is unidentified.

Investigators isolated RNA and reverse transcribed it into cDNA to act as the sequencing template. The assay was immunoSEQ multiplex PCR, and TCRdb's table has in-frame clones only and misses some. Here the sample spans more than 150,000 clones, about 51% being singletons. The starting material was CD8+ T cells sorted from blood, obtained at week 52, from a patient treated with tofacitinib. This receptor was obtained from a human donor with alopecia areata. V is TRBV9 and J is TRBJ1-1; tentatively, D is TRBD1 (5 bases). The CDR3 reads CASSVVARGVGEAFF. DNA for the CDR3: TGTGCCAGCAGCGTAGTAGCTCGGGGGGTTGGTGAAGCTTTCTTT.